Detailed here is one T cell receptor (beta chain). The same CDR3 arises from other DNA sequences in this sample as well. This sample was included in a study of cytomegalovirus exposure and HLA in healthy donors. PCR involved 60 Vbeta and 13 Jbeta primers. Produced via immunoSEQ multiplex PCR; TCRdb's table is partial and in-frame only. This repertoire shows more than 150,000 clones, about 90% found once; its top ten account for less than 0.3%. V was trimmed by 1 base and J by 5 bases, leaving 8 bases between them. The CDR3 is 13 amino acids. Germline V gene lookup returns CDR1 SEHNR and CDR2 FQNEAQ (reference sequence).

The chain links TRBV7-9 to TRBJ2-5, with D maybe TRBD2 (6 bases). Sequenced material: PBMCs. The source of this sequence is a girl under three years old in good health and CMV-seronegative. The CDR3 loop reads CASSLDSGETQYF. The CDR3 nucleotides read TGTGCCAGCAGCTTAGACAGCGGGGAGACCCAGTACTTC.